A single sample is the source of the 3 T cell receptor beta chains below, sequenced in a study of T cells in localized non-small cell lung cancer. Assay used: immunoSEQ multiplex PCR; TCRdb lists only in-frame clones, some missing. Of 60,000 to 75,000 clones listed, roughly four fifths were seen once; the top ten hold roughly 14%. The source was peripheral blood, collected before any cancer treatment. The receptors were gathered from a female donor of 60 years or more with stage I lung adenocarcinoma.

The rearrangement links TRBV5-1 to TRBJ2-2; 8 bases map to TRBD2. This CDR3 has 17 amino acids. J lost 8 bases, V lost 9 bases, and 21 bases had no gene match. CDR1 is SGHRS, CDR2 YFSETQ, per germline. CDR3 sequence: CATRPAGGLPQAGELFF. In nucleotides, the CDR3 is TGCGCCACCCGCCCGGCGGGGGGACTACCTCAGGCGGGGGAGCTGTTTTTT.

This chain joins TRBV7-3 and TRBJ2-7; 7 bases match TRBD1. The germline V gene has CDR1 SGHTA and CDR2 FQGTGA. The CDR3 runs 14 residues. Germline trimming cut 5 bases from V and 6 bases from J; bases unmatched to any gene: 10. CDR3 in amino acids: CASSVQGTGGEQYF. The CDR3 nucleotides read TGTGCCAGCAGCGTACAGGGGACCGGTGGCGAGCAGTACTTC.

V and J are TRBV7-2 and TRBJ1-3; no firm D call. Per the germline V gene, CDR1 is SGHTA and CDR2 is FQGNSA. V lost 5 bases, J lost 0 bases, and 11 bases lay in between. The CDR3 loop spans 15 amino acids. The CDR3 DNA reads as TGTGCCAGCAGCCGATTTGGTGTCTCTGGAAACACCATATATTTT. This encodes CASSRFGVSGNTIYF.